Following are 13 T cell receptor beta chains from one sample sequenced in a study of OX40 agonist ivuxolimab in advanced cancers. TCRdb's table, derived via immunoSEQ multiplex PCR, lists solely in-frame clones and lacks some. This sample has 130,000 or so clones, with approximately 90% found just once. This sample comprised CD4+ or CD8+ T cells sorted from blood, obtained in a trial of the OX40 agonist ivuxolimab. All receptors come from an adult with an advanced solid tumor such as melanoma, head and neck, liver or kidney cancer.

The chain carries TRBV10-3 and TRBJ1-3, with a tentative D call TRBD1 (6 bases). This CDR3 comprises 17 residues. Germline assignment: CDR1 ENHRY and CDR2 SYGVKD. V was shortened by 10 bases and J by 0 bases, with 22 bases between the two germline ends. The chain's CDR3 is CATTAGAPILSGNTIYF. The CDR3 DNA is TGTGCCACGACAGCAGGGGCCCCTATACTCTCTGGAAACACCATATATTTT.

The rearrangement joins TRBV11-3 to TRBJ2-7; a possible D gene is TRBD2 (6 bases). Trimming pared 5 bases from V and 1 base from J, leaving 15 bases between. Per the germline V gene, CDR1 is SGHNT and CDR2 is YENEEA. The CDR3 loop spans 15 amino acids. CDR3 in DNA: TGTGCCAGCAGCCCTCGGCTAGCGAGGTCCTACGAGCAGTACTTC. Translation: CASSPRLARSYEQYF. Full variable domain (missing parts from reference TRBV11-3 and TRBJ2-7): EAGVVQSPRYKIIEKKQPVAFWCNPISGHNTLYWYLQNLGQGPELLIRYENEEAVDDSQLPKDRFSAERLKGVDSTLKIQPAELGDSAVYLCASSPRLARSYEQYFGPGTRLTVT.

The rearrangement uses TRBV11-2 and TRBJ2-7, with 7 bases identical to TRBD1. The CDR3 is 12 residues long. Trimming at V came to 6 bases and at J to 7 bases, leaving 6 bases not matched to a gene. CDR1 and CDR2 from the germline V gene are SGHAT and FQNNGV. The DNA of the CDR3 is TGTGCCAGCAGGGATAAGACAGGGGAGCAGTACTTC. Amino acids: CASRDKTGEQYF.

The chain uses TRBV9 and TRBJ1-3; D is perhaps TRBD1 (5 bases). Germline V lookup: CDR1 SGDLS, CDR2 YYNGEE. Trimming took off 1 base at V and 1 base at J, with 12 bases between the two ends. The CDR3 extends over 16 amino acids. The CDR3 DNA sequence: TGTGCCAGCAGCGTAAACCAGGGTACGTCTGGAAACACCATATATTTT. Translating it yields CASSVNQGTSGNTIYF.

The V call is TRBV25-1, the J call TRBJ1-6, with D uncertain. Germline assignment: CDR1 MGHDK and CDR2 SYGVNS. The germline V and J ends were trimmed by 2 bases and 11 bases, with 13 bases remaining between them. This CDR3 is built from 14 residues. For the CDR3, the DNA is TGTGCCAGCAGTGAACATATGGCTCTTACACCCCTCCACTTT. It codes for CASSEHMALTPLHF.

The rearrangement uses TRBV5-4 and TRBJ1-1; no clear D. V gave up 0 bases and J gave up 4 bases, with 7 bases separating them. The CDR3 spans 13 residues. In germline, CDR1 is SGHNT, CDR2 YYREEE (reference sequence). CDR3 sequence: CASSLDVFTEAFF. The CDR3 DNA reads TGTGCCAGCAGCTTGGACGTGTTCACTGAAGCTTTCTTT.

Here the CDR3 DNA reads TGTGCCAGCAGTTTACTCGGGGGATCCTACGAGCAGTACTTC. Protein sequence: CASSLLGGSYEQYF. The chain employs TRBV27 and TRBJ2-5; TRBD2 is a possible D gene (6 bases). The J call is uncertain, as TRBJ2-7 better fits the DNA end. Germline V gene data show CDR1 as MNHEY and CDR2 as SMNVEV (reference sequence). This CDR3 spans 14 amino acids.

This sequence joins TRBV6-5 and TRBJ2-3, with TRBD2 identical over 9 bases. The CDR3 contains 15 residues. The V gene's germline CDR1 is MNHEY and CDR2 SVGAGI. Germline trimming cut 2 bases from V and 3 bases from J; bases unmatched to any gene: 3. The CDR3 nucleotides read TGTGCCAGCAGTTACGGCGGGGGGGGGACAGATACGCAGTATTTT. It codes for CASSYGGGGTDTQYF.

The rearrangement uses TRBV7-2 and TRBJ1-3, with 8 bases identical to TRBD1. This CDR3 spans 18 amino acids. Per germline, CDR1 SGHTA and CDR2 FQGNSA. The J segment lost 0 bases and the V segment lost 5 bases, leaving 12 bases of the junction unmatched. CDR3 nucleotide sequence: TGTGCCAGCAGCCTAGGGAGACTGACAGGGGACTCTGGAAACACCATATATTTT. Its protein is CASSLGRLTGDSGNTIYF.

In DNA, the CDR3 is TGTGCCAGCTCACCGGGGGGGACGAGAGGTCAGCCCCAGCATTTT. Translation gives CASSPGGTRGQPQHF. The chain recombines TRBV18 with TRBJ1-5; D might be TRBD1 (5 bases). The CDR3 extends over 15 amino acids. Germline V lookup: CDR1 KGHSH, CDR2 LQKENI. Between the trimmed V and J ends, which lost 3 bases and 6 bases, there was a span of 15 bases.

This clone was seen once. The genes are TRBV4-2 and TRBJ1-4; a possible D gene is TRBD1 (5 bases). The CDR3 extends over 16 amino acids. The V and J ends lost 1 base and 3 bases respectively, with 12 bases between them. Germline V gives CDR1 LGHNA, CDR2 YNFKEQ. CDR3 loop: CASSQGDSPSNEKLFF. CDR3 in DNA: TGTGCCAGCAGCCAAGGCGACAGTCCCTCTAATGAAAAACTGTTTTTT.

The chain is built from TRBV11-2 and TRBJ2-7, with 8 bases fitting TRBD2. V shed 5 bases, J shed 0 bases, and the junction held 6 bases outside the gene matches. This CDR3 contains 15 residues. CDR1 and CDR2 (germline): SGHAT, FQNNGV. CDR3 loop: CASSLTSGSSYEQYF. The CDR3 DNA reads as TGTGCCAGCAGCCTAACTAGCGGAAGCTCCTACGAGCAGTACTTC.

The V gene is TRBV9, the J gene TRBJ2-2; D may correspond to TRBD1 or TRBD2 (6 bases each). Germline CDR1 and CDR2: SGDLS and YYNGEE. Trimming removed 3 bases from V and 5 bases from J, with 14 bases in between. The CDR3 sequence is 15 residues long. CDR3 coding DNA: TGTGCCAGCAGCGAGGGGGGCCCTCCGACCGGGGAGCTGTTTTTT. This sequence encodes CASSEGGPPTGELFF.